The text below deals with one T cell receptor (beta chain). The sample belongs to a study of blood T cell repertoires in COVID-19. The overall study: Some COVID-19 samples were acute and others convalescent; all came from the United States, Italy and Spain.

As handled by the study authors: Amplification of reference gene primers was used by the study to estimate nucleated cell counts. TCRdb's table, derived via immunoSEQ multiplex PCR, lists solely in-frame clones and lacks some. V, J and clone size derive from that table, while D and trimming were established from the DNA sequence. Among under 150,000 clones listed, more than 75% were seen once. Trimming left V 4 bases short and J 3 bases short, with 16 bases between. The germline gives CDR1 SNHLY, CDR2 FYNNEI. The CDR3 consists of 16 residues. The sample comprised peripheral blood. The TCR was taken from an elderly man with acute or convalescent COVID-19. V and J are TRBV2 and TRBJ1-5, with a weak D call TRBD1 (5 bases). CDR3 sequence (DNA): TGTGCCAGCAGTGTTTCTATAGGGGACTCCAATCAGCCCCAGCATTTT. This codes for CASSVSIGDSNQPQHF.